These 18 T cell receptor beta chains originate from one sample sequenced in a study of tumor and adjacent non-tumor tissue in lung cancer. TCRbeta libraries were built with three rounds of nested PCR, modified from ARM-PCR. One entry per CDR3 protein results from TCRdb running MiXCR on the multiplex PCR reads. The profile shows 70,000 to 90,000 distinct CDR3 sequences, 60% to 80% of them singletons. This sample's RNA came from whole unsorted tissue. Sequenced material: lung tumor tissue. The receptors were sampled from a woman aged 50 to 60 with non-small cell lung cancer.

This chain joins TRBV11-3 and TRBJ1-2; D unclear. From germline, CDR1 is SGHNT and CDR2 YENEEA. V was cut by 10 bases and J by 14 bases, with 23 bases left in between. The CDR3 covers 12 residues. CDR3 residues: CATKTGCYPYTF. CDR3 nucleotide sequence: TGTGCCACCAAGACGGGTTGCTATCCCTATACCTTC.

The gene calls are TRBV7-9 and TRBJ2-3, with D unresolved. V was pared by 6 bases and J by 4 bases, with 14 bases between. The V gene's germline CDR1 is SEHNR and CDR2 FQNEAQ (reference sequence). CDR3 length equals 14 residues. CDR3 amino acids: CASRVTIVADTQYF. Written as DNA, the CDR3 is TGTGCCAGCAGAGTGACAATAGTCGCAGATACGCAGTATTTT.

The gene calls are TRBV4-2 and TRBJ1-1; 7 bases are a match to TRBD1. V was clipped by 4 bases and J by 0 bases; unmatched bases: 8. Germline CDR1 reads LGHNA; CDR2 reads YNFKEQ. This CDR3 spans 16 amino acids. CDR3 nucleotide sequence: TGTGCCAGCAGCCGTCCCGACAGGGTCTTGAACACTGAAGCTTTCTTT. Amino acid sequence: CASSRPDRVLNTEAFF.

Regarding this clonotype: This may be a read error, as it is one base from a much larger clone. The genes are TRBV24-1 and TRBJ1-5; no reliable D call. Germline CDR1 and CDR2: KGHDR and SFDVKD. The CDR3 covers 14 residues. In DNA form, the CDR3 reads TGTGCCACCAGTAATTTTTTGCGGGATCAGCCCCAGCATTTT. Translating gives CATSNFLRDQPQHF.

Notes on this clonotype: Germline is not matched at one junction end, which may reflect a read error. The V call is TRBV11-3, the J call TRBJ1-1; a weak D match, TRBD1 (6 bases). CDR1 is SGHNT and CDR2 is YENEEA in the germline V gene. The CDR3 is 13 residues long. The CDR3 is CASSLVGDIEVFF. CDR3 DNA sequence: TGTGCCAGCAGCTTAGTGGGGGACATTGAAGTTTTCTTT.

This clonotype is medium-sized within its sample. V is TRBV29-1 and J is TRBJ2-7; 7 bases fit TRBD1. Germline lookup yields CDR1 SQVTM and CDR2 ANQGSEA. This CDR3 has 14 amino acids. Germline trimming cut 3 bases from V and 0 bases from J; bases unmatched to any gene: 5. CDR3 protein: CSVEGRDSSYEQYF. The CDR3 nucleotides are TGCAGCGTTGAGGGCCGGGACAGCTCCTACGAGCAGTACTTC.

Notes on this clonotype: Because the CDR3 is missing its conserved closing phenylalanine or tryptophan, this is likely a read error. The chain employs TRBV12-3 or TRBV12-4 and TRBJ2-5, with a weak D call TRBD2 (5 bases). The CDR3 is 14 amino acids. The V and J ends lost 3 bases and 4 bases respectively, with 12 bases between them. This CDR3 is CASSLSFGGETQYI. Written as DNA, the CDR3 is TGTGCCAGCAGTTTGTCCTTTGGAGGAGAGACCCAGTACATC.

The CDR3 is CAISPGGPAGVGEQFF. CDR3 nucleotide sequence: TGTGCCATAAGCCCAGGGGGGCCAGCGGGAGTAGGTGAGCAGTTCTTC. The chain carries TRBV11-2 and TRBJ2-1, with D possibly TRBD2 on 8 matching bases. V lost 10 bases and J 9 bases, leaving 28 bases between the germline ends. Germline CDR1 SGHAT, CDR2 FQNNGV. The CDR3 extends over 16 amino acids. Complete variable domain (other parts from reference TRBV11-2 and TRBJ2-1): EAGVAQSPRYKIIEKRQSVAFWCNPISGHATLYWYQQILGQGPKLLIQFQNNGVVDDSQLPKDRFSAERLKGVDSTLKIQPAKLEDSAVYLCAISPGGPAGVGEQFFGPGTRLTVL.

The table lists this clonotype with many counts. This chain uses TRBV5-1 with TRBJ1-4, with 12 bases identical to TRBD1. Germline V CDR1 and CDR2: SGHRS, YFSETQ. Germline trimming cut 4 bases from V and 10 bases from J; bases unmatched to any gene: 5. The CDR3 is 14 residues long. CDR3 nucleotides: TGCGCCAGCAGCAACCCGGGACAGGGGGCAAAACTGTTTTTT. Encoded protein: CASSNPGQGAKLFF.

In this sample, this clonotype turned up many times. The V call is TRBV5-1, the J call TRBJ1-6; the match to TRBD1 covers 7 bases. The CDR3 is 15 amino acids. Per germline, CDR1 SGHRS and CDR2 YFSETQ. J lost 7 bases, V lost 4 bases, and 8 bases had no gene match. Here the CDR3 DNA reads TGCGCCAGCAGCCTTGGACAGGCGGGAAATTCACCCCTCCACTTT. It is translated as CASSLGQAGNSPLHF.

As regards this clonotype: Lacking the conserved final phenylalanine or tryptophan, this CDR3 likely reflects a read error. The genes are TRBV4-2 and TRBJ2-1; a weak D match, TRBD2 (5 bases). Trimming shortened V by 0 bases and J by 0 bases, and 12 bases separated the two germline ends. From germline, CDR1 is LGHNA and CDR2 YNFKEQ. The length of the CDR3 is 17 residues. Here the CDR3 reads CASSQEGAWISYNEQFS. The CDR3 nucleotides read TGTGCCAGCAGCCAAGAGGGAGCGTGGATCTCCTACAATGAGCAGTTCTCC.

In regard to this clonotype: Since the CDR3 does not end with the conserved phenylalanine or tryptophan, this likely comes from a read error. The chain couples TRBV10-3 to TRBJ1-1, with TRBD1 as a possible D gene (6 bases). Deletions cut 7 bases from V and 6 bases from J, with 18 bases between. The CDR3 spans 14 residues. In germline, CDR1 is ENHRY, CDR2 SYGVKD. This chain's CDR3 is CAINERGESSEAFI. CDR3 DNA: TGTGCCATCAATGAAAGGGGGGAATCTTCTGAAGCTTTCATT.

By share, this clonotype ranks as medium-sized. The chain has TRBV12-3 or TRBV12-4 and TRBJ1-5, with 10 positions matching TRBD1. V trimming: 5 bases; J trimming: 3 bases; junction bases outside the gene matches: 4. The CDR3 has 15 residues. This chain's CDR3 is CASSPDRGYNQPQHF. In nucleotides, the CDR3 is TGTGCCAGCAGTCCGGACAGGGGGTACAATCAGCCCCAGCATTTT.

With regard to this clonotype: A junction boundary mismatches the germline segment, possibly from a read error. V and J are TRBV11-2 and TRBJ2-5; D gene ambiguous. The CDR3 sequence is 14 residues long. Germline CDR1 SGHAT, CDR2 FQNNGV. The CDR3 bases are TGTGCCAGCAGCTTGGGCAATACCCAAGAGACCCACTACTTC. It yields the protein CASSLGNTQETHYF.

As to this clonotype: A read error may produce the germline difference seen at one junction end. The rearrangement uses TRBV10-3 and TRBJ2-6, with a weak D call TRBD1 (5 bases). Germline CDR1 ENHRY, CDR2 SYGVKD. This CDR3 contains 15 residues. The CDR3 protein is CAISETDSGANVLIF. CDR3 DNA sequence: TGTGCCATCAGTGAGACAGACTCTGGGGCCAACGTCCTGATTTTC.

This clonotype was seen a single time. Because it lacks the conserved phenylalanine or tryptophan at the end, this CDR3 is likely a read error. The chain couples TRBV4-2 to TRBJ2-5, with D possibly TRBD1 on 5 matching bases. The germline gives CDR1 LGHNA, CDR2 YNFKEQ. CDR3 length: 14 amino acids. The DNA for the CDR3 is TGTGCCAGTAGCCAAGATTCGGCAGGGGAGACCCAGTACTCC. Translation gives CASSQDSAGETQYS.

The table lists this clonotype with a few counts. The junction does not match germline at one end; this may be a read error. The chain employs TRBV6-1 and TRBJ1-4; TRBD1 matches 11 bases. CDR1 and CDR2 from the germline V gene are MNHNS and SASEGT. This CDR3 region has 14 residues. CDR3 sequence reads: CASDSRDRGEKLFF. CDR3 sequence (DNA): TGTGCCAGCGACTCCCGGGACAGGGGGGAAAAACTGTTCTTT.

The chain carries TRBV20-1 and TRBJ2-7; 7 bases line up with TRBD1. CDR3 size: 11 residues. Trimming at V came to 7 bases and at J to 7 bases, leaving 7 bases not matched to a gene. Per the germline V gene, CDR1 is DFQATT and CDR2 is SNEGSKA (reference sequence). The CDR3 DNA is TGCAGTGTTAGCAGGGGGTATGAGCAGTACTTC. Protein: CSVSRGYEQYF.